What follows are 28 T cell receptor beta chains derived from one specimen sequenced in a study of blood T cell repertoires in COVID-19. TCRdb's copy holds only in-frame clones and misses some; the assay was immunoSEQ multiplex PCR. The sample includes under 300,000 clones, about 91% of them seen just once. Specimen: PBMCs or T cells enriched from blood (not recorded which). The origin of the receptors is a woman aged 35 to 49 with acute COVID-19.

This clone has a handful of counts. This chain links TRBV7-9 with TRBJ1-3, with a possible D match to TRBD1 (5 bases). The V gene lost 2 bases and the J gene lost 4 bases, with 6 bases spanning the gap. The CDR3 extends over 13 amino acids. CDR1 and CDR2 from the germline V gene are SEHNR and FQNEAQ (reference sequence). The CDR3 sequence is CASSLQGGNTIYF. CDR3 DNA sequence: TGTGCCAGCAGCTTACAGGGAGGAAACACCATATATTTT.

V usage is TRBV7-2 and J usage is TRBJ1-2; the D gene is possibly TRBD1 (5 bases). The CDR3 has 13 residues. CDR1 and CDR2 from the germline V gene are SGHTA and FQGNSA. V was shortened by 5 bases and J by 7 bases, with 14 bases between the two germline ends. As DNA, the CDR3 is TGTGCCAGCAGCACGCCAGGGTGGAGTGGCTACACCTTC. Translation gives CASSTPGWSGYTF.

This clone appeared a single time. This rearrangement joins TRBV10-3 to TRBJ2-3; D uncertain. Germline loops: CDR1 ENHRY, CDR2 SYGVKD. With 7 bases removed from V and 1 base from J, the gap between germline ends came to 9 bases. This CDR3 comprises 13 residues. The CDR3 protein is CAITTAGTDTQYF. CDR3 nucleotide sequence: TGTGCCATCACCACTGCCGGCACAGATACGCAGTATTTT.

This clone came up a few times. V usage is TRBV3-1 (or the pseudogene TRBV3-2) and J usage is TRBJ2-3, with TRBD2 matching over 10 bases. The V segment lost 3 bases and the J segment 1 base; nucleotides outside the gene matches: 7. CDR3 length: 17 amino acids. Germline CDR1 reads LGHDT; CDR2 reads YNNKEL (reference sequence). This CDR3 reads CASSQALAGVGTDTQYF. CDR3 in DNA: TGTGCCAGCAGCCAGGCGCTAGCGGGAGTGGGCACAGATACGCAGTATTTT.

The CDR3 protein is CASSIFWTGGAGAAKNIQYF. CDR3 sequence (DNA): TGTGCCAGTAGTATTTTTTGGACAGGGGGCGCAGGGGCAGCCAAAAACATTCAGTACTTC. The gene calls are TRBV19 and TRBJ2-4; TRBD1 matches 11 bases. Per the germline V gene, CDR1 is LNHDA and CDR2 is SQIVND (reference sequence). The CDR3 totals 20 residues. The J segment lost 0 bases and the V segment lost 3 bases, leaving 13 bases of the junction unmatched.

The chain recombines TRBV3-1 (or the pseudogene TRBV3-2) with TRBJ1-2; 7 bases line up with TRBD1. Trimming took 4 bases from V and 1 from J; bases not matched to a gene: 9. Germline V gene sequence: CDR1 LGHDT, CDR2 YNNKEL (reference sequence). This CDR3 is built from 16 residues. The CDR3 sequence: CASSPYLGTDNYGYTF. The CDR3 region has the DNA TGTGCCAGCAGCCCCTACCTAGGGACAGATAACTATGGCTACACCTTC.

This sequence joins TRBV5-6 and TRBJ1-3; 9 bases are shared with TRBD1. This CDR3 has 17 amino acids. The V gene's germline CDR1 is SGHDT and CDR2 YYEEEE. Trimming removed 4 bases from V and 0 bases from J; junction bases left unmatched: 8. The CDR3 protein is CASSPATGGYSGNTIYF. The CDR3 DNA is TGTGCCAGCAGCCCGGCGACAGGGGGGTACTCTGGAAACACCATATATTTT. The complete variable domain, with remaining parts taken from reference TRBV5-6 and TRBJ1-3, reads DAGVTQSPTHLIKTRGQQVTLRCSPKSGHDTVSWYQQALGQGPQFIFQYYEEEERQRGNFPDRFSGHQFPNYSSELNVNALLLGDSALYLCASSPATGGYSGNTIYFGEGSWLTVV.

This chain joins TRBV4-3 and TRBJ2-2; 7 bases are shared with TRBD1. Germline CDR1 LGHNA, CDR2 YSLEER. The V gene end was trimmed by 2 bases and the J gene end by 7 bases; junction bases not matched to a gene: 4. The CDR3 runs to 14 residues. CDR3 amino acids: CASSQLTGSGELFF. In nucleotides, the CDR3 is TGCGCCAGCAGCCAACTGACAGGGAGCGGGGAGCTGTTTTTT.

The V and J genes are TRBV19 and TRBJ2-7; 7 bases fit TRBD1. V lost 7 bases and J lost 2; bases outside the gene matches: 8. The CDR3 contains 14 residues. CDR1 and CDR2 (germline): LNHDA, SQIVND (reference sequence). The DNA of the CDR3 is TGTGCCAGTAAGAAGTCGGGACAGACCTACGAGCAGTACTTC. As protein: CASKKSGQTYEQYF.

The chain uses TRBV19 and TRBJ1-1; a possible D gene is TRBD1 (6 bases). Trimming pared 3 bases from V and 4 bases from J, leaving 12 bases between. CDR3 length: 14 residues. CDR1 is LNHDA, CDR2 SQIVND, per germline (reference sequence). The CDR3 nucleotides are TGTGCCAGTAGTATGGGGGCCTGGACCACTGAAGCTTTCTTT. It yields the protein CASSMGAWTTEAFF.

This sequence joins TRBV5-4 and TRBJ2-7; 9 positions match TRBD1. Losses at the gene ends were 4 bases for V and 6 bases for J; bases not matched to a gene: 5. The germline gives CDR1 SGHNT, CDR2 YYREEE (reference sequence). The length of the CDR3 is 13 residues. For the CDR3, the DNA is TGTGCCAGCAGCCCCGGACAGGGGCGCGAGCAGTACGTC. This encodes CASSPGQGREQYV.

This chain uses TRBV29-1 with TRBJ2-1; 12 positions match TRBD1. The length of the CDR3 is 15 residues. Germline V lookup: CDR1 SQVTM, CDR2 ANQGSEA. Unmatched junction bases numbered 7, after V lost 1 base and J lost 9 bases. CDR3 DNA: TGCAGCGTTGAAGGTTCGGGACAGGGGGCAGGTGAGCAGTTCTTC. Translation gives CSVEGSGQGAGEQFF.

The chain is built from TRBV7-9 and TRBJ1-1; D ambiguous. Germline loops: CDR1 SEHNR, CDR2 FQNEAQ (reference sequence). CDR3 length: 16 amino acids. V dropped 0 bases and J dropped 4 bases, with 15 bases sitting between them. Here the CDR3 DNA reads TGTGCCAGCAGCTTAGCGCCGGGATTGGGTCCCACTGAAGCTTTCTTT. Amino acid sequence: CASSLAPGLGPTEAFF. Variable domain in full (rest from reference TRBV7-9 and TRBJ1-1): DTGVSQNPRHKITKRGQNVTFRCDPISEHNRLYWYRQTLGQGPEFLTYFQNEAQLEKSRLLSDRFSAERPKGSFSTLEIQRTEQGDSAMYLCASSLAPGLGPTEAFFGQGTRLTVV.

The CDR3 reads CASSPGLLVHEQYF. As DNA, the CDR3 is TGTGCCAGCTCACCGGGACTTTTAGTCCACGAGCAGTACTTC. This rearrangement joins TRBV18 to TRBJ2-7; a weak D match, TRBD2 (6 bases). The V end lost 3 bases, the J end lost 5 bases, and 14 bases lay between the germline ends. The CDR3 is 14 amino acids. Germline loops: CDR1 KGHSH, CDR2 LQKENI.

The chain links TRBV29-1 to TRBJ1-1, with D unclear. V was trimmed by 3 bases and J by 4 bases, leaving 15 bases between them. Germline values: CDR1 SQVTM, CDR2 ANQGSEA. The CDR3 consists of 14 residues. CDR3 sequence: CSVDYFRGGTEAFF. CDR3 DNA: TGCAGCGTTGACTATTTTCGAGGAGGCACTGAAGCTTTCTTT.

J is TRBJ1-2 and V is TRBV5-1; 7 bases fit TRBD1. There are 14 residues in the CDR3. From germline, CDR1 is SGHRS and CDR2 YFSETQ. Unmatched junction bases numbered 7, after V lost 0 bases and J lost 8 bases. CDR3 region: CASSLDRGEGGYTF. In nucleotides, the CDR3 is TGCGCCAGCAGCTTGGACAGGGGAGAAGGAGGCTACACCTTC. Filled out from reference TRBV5-1 and TRBJ1-2, the complete variable domain reads KAGVTQTPRYLIKTRGQQVTLSCSPISGHRSVSWYQQTPGQGLQFLFEYFSETQRNKGNFPGRFSGRQFSNSRSEMNVSTLELGDSALYLCASSLDRGEGGYTFGSGTRLTVV.

The chain couples TRBV6-6 to TRBJ1-5; the D gene is possibly TRBD1 (6 bases). The CDR3 has 15 residues. Germline CDR1 MNHNY, CDR2 SVGAGI (reference sequence). The V end lost 6 bases, the J end lost 2 bases, and 14 bases lay between the germline ends. The CDR3 loop is CASSPDRIGNQPQHF. The CDR3 nucleotides are TGTGCCAGCAGCCCAGACAGGATCGGCAATCAGCCCCAGCATTTT.

The genes are TRBV5-8 and TRBJ2-2, with D possibly TRBD1 on 5 matching bases. The CDR3 extends over 16 amino acids. Germline V gives CDR1 SGHTS, CDR2 YDEGEE. V shed 0 bases and J shed 5 bases, with 14 bases lying between them. CDR3 sequence reads: CASSLEPGKSTGELFF. The CDR3 DNA sequence: TGTGCCAGCAGCTTGGAGCCAGGGAAGAGTACCGGGGAGCTGTTTTTT.

The chain is built from TRBV20-1 and TRBJ2-7, with D unresolved. The length of the CDR3 is 13 residues. Germline V gene lookup returns CDR1 DFQATT and CDR2 SNEGSKA (reference sequence). V lost 3 bases and J 2 bases, leaving 11 bases between the germline ends. As DNA, the CDR3 is TGCAGTGCTAGTGCAGGCGACCCCTACGAGCAGTACTTC. As protein: CSASAGDPYEQYF.

The V and J genes are TRBV10-3 and TRBJ1-5, with D perhaps TRBD1 (6 bases). This CDR3 is 15 amino acids long. Germline CDR1 and CDR2: ENHRY and SYGVKD. Trimming took off 10 bases at V and 0 bases at J, with 16 bases between the two ends. For the CDR3, the DNA is TGTGCCACGCGGGCAGGGGACAATAGCAATCAGCCCCAGCATTTT. Its translation is CATRAGDNSNQPQHF.

V gene TRBV19 combines with J gene TRBJ2-1; 11 bases are a match to TRBD1. The V gene's germline CDR1 is LNHDA and CDR2 SQIVND (reference sequence). Trimming took 6 bases from V and 7 from J; bases not matched to a gene: 5. This CDR3 is 14 amino acids long. CDR3 sequence reads: CASRRTGGGNEQFF. For the CDR3, the DNA is TGTGCCAGTAGGAGGACAGGGGGCGGAAATGAGCAGTTCTTC.

The J gene is TRBJ1-5, the V gene TRBV19; no clear D gene. V was cut by 7 bases and J by 9 bases, with 19 bases left in between. This CDR3 contains 14 residues. CDR1 LNHDA and CDR2 SQIVND come from the germline V gene (reference sequence). The CDR3 is CASTNGGPFGPQHF. DNA for the CDR3: TGTGCCAGTACGAACGGCGGTCCCTTCGGGCCCCAGCATTTT.

The chain carries TRBV6-2 or TRBV6-3 and TRBJ1-1, with 7 positions matching TRBD1. J lost 8 bases, V lost 5 bases, and 5 bases had no gene match. The germline CDR1 and CDR2 sequences are MNHEY and SVGEGT. The CDR3 is 12 residues long. The CDR3 DNA reads TGTGCCAGCAGTACGCTGACAGGGGAAGCTTTCTTT. It codes for CASSTLTGEAFF.

The rearrangement joins TRBV13 to TRBJ1-2; possibly TRBD1 for D (5 bases). The CDR3 is 14 residues long. V was shortened by 5 bases and J by 6 bases, with 16 bases between the two germline ends. CDR1 is PRHDT and CDR2 is FYEKMQ in the germline V gene (reference sequence). Written as DNA, the CDR3 is TGTGCCAGCAGCGGTCGACAGTTCCTGAATGGCTACACCTTC. Translation: CASSGRQFLNGYTF.

This chain uses TRBV7-9 with TRBJ2-2; tentative D call: TRBD1 (6 bases). Trimming pared 6 bases from V and 1 base from J, leaving 18 bases between. Per germline, CDR1 SEHNR and CDR2 FQNEAQ (reference sequence). This CDR3 contains 17 residues. CDR3 sequence: CASRPAKTGQNTGELFF. The CDR3 DNA sequence: TGTGCCAGCAGGCCCGCAAAGACAGGACAGAACACCGGGGAGCTGTTTTTT.

J is TRBJ1-1 and V is TRBV27; a weak D match, TRBD1 (6 bases). The CDR3 is 17 residues long. Per the germline V gene, CDR1 is MNHEY and CDR2 is SMNVEV (reference sequence). V was trimmed by 4 bases and J by 1 base, leaving 19 bases between them. Here the CDR3 DNA reads TGTGCCAGCAGTTCCCGAACCCGGGCAGGGGCGAACACTGAAGCTTTCTTT. It codes for CASSSRTRAGANTEAFF.

The chain is built from TRBV6-2 or TRBV6-3 and TRBJ1-6, with 7 bases identical to TRBD1. This CDR3 comprises 15 residues. Germline V gives CDR1 MNHEY, CDR2 SVGEGT. Trimming at V came to 6 bases and at J to 4 bases, leaving 6 bases not matched to a gene. The CDR3 is CASSPKQGYNSPLHF. The CDR3 nucleotides are TGTGCCAGCAGCCCCAAACAGGGGTATAATTCACCCCTCCACTTT.

In its sample, this clone was seen a few times. This chain links TRBV25-1 with TRBJ1-2; possible D gene TRBD1, 6 bases. The V gene lost 6 bases and the J gene lost 7 bases, with 18 bases spanning the gap. CDR1 and CDR2 (germline): MGHDK, SYGVNS. The CDR3 sequence is 14 residues long. CDR3 sequence (DNA): TGTGCCAGCAGAGCTCCGGGACGAGGGGGTGGCTACACCTTC. This encodes CASRAPGRGGGYTF.